Below are 4 T cell receptor beta chains sequenced from a single sample in a study of blood T cell repertoires in COVID-19. Sequencing was performed with immunoSEQ multiplex PCR; in TCRdb, only in-frame clones are kept and a portion is missing. The table lists around 210,000 clones, roughly nine tenths of them singletons. The sequenced sample was peripheral blood. Receptor source: a woman in her 70s with acute or convalescent COVID-19.

The chain couples TRBV3-1 (or the pseudogene TRBV3-2) to TRBJ2-5; 7 nucleotides line up with TRBD2. Losses at the gene ends were 4 bases for V and 5 bases for J; bases not matched to a gene: 7. Germline V gives CDR1 LGHDT, CDR2 YNNKEL (reference sequence). The CDR3 is 14 amino acids. The CDR3 is CASSPRGGWETQYF. Here the CDR3 DNA reads TGTGCCAGCAGCCCTCGCGGGGGATGGGAGACCCAGTACTTC.

CDR3 sequence reads: CASTLLRGMNTEAFF. CDR3 DNA: TGTGCCAGCACTCTCCTCAGGGGGATGAACACTGAAGCTTTCTTT. V gene TRBV11-3 combines with J gene TRBJ1-1; 7 bases fit TRBD1. The CDR3 sequence is 15 residues long. Losses at the gene ends were 7 bases for V and 0 bases for J; bases not matched to a gene: 8. Germline V lookup: CDR1 SGHNT, CDR2 YENEEA.

V is TRBV28 and J is TRBJ2-7, with TRBD1 identical over 9 bases. Germline loops: CDR1 MDHEN, CDR2 SYDVKM. CDR3 size: 15 residues. Losses at the gene ends were 6 bases for V and 6 bases for J; bases not matched to a gene: 12. The CDR3 loop reads CASRASGQGLGEQYF. DNA for the CDR3: TGTGCCAGCAGGGCCTCGGGACAGGGTTTGGGCGAGCAGTACTTC.

The CDR3 nucleotides read TGTGCCAGCAGCCACCACCAAACAGGGGTTGCCGGGGAGCTGTTTTTT. Its translation: CASSHHQTGVAGELFF. The chain carries TRBV3-1 (or the pseudogene TRBV3-2) and TRBJ2-2, with 7 bases identical to TRBD1. The CDR3 has 16 residues. V shed 3 bases, J shed 6 bases, and the junction held 10 bases outside the gene matches. Germline V lookup: CDR1 LGHDT, CDR2 YNNKEL (reference sequence).